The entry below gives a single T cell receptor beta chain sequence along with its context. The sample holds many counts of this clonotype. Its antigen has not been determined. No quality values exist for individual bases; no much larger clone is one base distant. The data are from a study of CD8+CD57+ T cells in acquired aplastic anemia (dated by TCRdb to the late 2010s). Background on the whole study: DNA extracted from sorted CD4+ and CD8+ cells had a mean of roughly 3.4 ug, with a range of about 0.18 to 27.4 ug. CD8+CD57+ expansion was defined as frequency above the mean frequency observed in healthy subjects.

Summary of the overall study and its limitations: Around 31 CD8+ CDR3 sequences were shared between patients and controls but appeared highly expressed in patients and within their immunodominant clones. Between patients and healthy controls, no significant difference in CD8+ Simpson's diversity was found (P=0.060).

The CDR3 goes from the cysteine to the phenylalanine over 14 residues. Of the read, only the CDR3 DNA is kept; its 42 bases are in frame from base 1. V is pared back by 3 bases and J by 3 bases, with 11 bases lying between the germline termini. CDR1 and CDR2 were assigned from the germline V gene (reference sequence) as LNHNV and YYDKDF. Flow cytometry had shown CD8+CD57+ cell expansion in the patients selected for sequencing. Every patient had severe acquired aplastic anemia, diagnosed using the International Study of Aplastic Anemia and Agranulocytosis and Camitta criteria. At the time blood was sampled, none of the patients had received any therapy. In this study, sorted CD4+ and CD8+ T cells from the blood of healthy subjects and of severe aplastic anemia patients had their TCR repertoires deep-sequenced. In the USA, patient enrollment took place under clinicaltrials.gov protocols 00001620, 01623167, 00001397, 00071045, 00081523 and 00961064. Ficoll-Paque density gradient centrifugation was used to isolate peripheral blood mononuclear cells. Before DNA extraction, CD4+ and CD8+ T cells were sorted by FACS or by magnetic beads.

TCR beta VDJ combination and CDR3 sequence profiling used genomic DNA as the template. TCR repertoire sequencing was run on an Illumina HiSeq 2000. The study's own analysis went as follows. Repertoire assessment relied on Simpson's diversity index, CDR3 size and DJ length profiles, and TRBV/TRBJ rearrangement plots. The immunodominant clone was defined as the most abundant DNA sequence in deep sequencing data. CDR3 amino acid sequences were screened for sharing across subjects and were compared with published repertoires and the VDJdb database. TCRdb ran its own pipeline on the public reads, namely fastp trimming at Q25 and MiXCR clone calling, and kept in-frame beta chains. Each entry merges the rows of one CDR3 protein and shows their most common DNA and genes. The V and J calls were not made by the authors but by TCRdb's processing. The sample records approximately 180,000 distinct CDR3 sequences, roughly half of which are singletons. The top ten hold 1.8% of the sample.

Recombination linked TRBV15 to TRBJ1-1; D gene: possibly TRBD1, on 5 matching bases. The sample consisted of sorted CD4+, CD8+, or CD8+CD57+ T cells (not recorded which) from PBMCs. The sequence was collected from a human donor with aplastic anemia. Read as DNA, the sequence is TGTGCCACCAGCAGGAAGGGACGGGACACTGAAGCTTTCTTT. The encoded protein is CATSRKGRDTEAFF.